The source of this TCR beta chain is a study of cytomegalovirus exposure and HLA in healthy donors (dated by TCRdb to between 2016 and 2019). Background for the entire study: An earlier analysis of approximately 640 of the donors reported 250 to 350 Gb of sequence data and about 100 million unique TCR beta sequences from 150 million to 200 million T cells. A later genetic analysis took genome-wide SNP genotypes for about 55% of the 666 donors and used that subset as a discovery cohort. All discovery cohort repertoires had been generated using a single sequencing platform. To predict cytomegalovirus infection status, the study combined high-throughput TCR immunosequencing, statistical association of individual TCRs with disease status, and machine learning. A separate validation cohort of over a hundred different subjects was used in addition to the approximately 670-subject first cohort. On average, around 200,000 unique TCR beta nucleotide sequences were sequenced per donor among 300 to 500 genotyped donors of the cohort, with roughly 18% of those sequences being non-productive. In a later analysis, previously published TCR beta repertoires from 600 to 850 donors were re-analyzed and high-resolution HLA genotyping was added so that TCR occurrence patterns could be studied. The number of typed donors differed by locus: about 629-640 for A, B, C, DRB1 and DQB1; 500 to 550 for DQA1; approximately 600 for DPA1; and 400 to 480 for DPB1. The study used immunosequencing to profile the T cell repertoires of under 700 subjects and linked those repertoires to cytomegalovirus serostatus. The study aimed to test whether cataloging public T cell receptors could reveal signatures of past pathogen exposure. About 300 gigabases of sequencing data and 80 million or so unique TCR sequences were included in an early release covering roughly 600 HLA-typed donors. Because of strong linkage in the cohort, a few DR-DQ haplotypes were treated as single units for association and clustering. HLA typing included class I and class II loci at four-digit resolution. In the later analysis, no new phenotypic data were used to find candidate immune exposures; instead, reliance was placed on TCR beta sequences and their occurrence across donors. An earlier analysis of some 500 of the donors applied high-throughput TCR beta sequencing to assess whether each TCR beta V gene segment acted as functional or pseudogenic. Donor age, sex, ethnicity and CMV serostatus were compiled together with the repertoire data. Of the 350 to 450 genotyped donors, more than 75% were placed in the genetic ancestry cluster associated with self-reported Caucasian donors.

Measured from the cysteine to the phenylalanine, the CDR3 is 14 residues long. Only the CDR3 region is kept as DNA, spanning 42 bases read in frame from base 1. As encoded in the germline V gene (reference sequence), CDR1 is MNHEY while CDR2 is SMNVEV. From V the trimming removes 3 bases and from J it removes 6 bases, while the gene matches leave 4 bases of the junction unaccounted for. This clone was observed a single time. Its antigen is currently not known. Base qualities are not recorded, but no much larger clone differs from it by a single base. In total, approximately 690 healthy bone marrow donors made up the cohort. All cohort members were sampled while nominally healthy, although unrecorded immune exposures were likely present. The donor was CMV seronegative and was included in the group of a few hundred seronegative cohort members. Each donor provided a peripheral blood sample, and peripheral blood mononuclear cells were used for TCR beta sequencing. Genomic DNA extraction from the blood cell samples was performed with the Qiagen DNeasy Blood Extraction Kit.

Overall study results and their limits: In a later genetic analysis, a missense DCLRE1C variant was associated with V-gene and J-gene trimming of TCR beta chains, and the association was replicated in an independent cohort. A later genetic analysis reported fewer N-insertions in productive TCRs among donors in an Asian-associated ancestry cluster than the 666-donor mean. In a later analysis, most CMV-associated TCR beta chains were found to appear HLA-restricted, with HLA associations seemingly driven largely by CMV exposure. Correlated functional status among segregating V segments might reflect linkage disequilibrium, but an unknown experimental factor could not be ruled out. A further reported finding was that TCR beta sequences accurately predicted the HLA-A and HLA-B alleles for most subjects in the first cohort. In a later analysis, about 16,000 TCR beta sequences were associated with specific HLA alleles at a false discovery rate of 0.05. The classifier was reported to diagnose cytomegalovirus status with high specificity and sensitivity in both the original cohort and the validation cohort. The 87-base-pair reads could not distinguish some IMGT-functional V segments, including TRBV6-2 and TRBV6-3, so those segments were excluded. In a later analysis, TCR association rates were found to vary across HLA loci, with the most associated TCRs seen for DRB1 alleles and the fewest for HLA-C alleles. The authors suggested that the approach could potentially be generalized to other disease states and immunological phenotypes. The sequencing pipeline was judged likely to have produced a cluster of highly shared sequence variants as a technical artifact. An earlier analysis of 587 of the donors showed that most TCR beta V segments appeared in productive rearrangements either about 87% or about 30% of the time, which broadly matched IMGT annotations. Most TCR sequences were observed very rarely across donors, whereas some public TCRs were present in many individuals. A few of the identified cytomegalovirus-associated TCR beta chains were confirmed in vitro to be specific for cytomegalovirus antigens. In a later analysis, HLA-associated TCR beta chains showed more clonal expansion and lower generation probabilities than non-associated chains that were equally common. Several of the top co-occurrence clusters appeared to be linked to parvovirus B19, influenza, CMV and Epstein-Barr virus, according to a later analysis. CMV serostatus was the only immune exposure information available for the cohort. A total of 150 to 200 TCR beta chains were listed by the study as associated with cytomegalovirus. Roughly uniform sequencing depth across donors was assumed in presence/absence analyses, although this assumption may not hold. The cohort was sequenced for TCR beta chains only, and without alpha or paired-chain data the features that could be detected were limited. Strong co-occurrence of HLA alleles, especially DR and DQ, made assigning TCR associations to individual alleles difficult. Because some donors lacked HLA typing at each locus, the association tests relied only on the typed subset. Because counts were too low, approximately 18 rarely observed V segments, including chromosome 9 orphons, were excluded from the earlier analysis of several hundred of the donors.

Preparation of the library involved the immunoSEQ multiplex PCR assay. For the multiplex PCR, a mixture combining 60 forward primers for TCR Vbeta segments and 13 reverse primers for TCR Jbeta segments was used. The CDR3 region of rearranged TCR beta genes was amplified from genomic DNA with a multiplex PCR assay. The amplified TCR beta libraries were sequenced on the Illumina HiSeq System as 87-base-pair reads. The authors processed their data as follows. Across the 600 to 700 repertoires, a later analysis counted about 81 million unique TCR beta chains, roughly 11 million of which were shared by at least two donors. Raw reads were error-corrected and collapsed into unique sequences with a nearest-neighbor algorithm that merged closely related sequences to remove PCR and sequencing errors. To assign V, D and J gene segments, CDR3 sequences were aligned to IMGT reference sequences. For a sequence to be retained, a match of at least six nucleotides to both a V gene segment and a J gene segment was required. Rearrangements were classified as productive when the CDR3 lacked stop codons and remained in frame with V and J, and all other rearrangements were classified as non-productive. CDR3 was defined by IMGT convention, running from the second conserved V-encoded cysteine to the conserved J-encoded phenylalanine. The earlier analysis of 450 to 750 of the donors excluded any sequence lacking an unambiguous match to a single V gene segment. An earlier analysis of approximately 590 of the donors called V segments functional above 56.7% productive rearrangements and segregating when the between-donor standard deviation exceeded 5%. A statistical classification framework was developed to diagnose cytomegalovirus status using the catalog of TCR beta chain sequences. V and J gene assignment, in a later analysis, came from comparing TCR nucleotide sequences with IMGT/GENE-DB human TR gene sequences. Using the TCRdist pipeline, a later analysis assigned CDR3 sequences along with most-parsimonious VDJ recombination scenarios. In a later analysis, each TCR beta chain was defined by its CDR3 amino acid sequence together with its V-gene family, and reads lacking a unique V-gene family were excluded. A later analysis removed nearly 600 highly shared, low-generation-probability nucleotide sequences to deal with suspected cross-contamination and a sequencing artifact. For each public chain, a later analysis derived a clonal expansion index from normalized ranks of inferred template counts within each repertoire. A later analysis computed generation probabilities with a VDJ recombination model fitted to out-of-frame rearrangements, and checked the results against IGoR. Hypergeometric tests were used in a later analysis to score TCR-TCR, TCR-HLA and TCR-CMV co-occurrence, with a repertoire-size bias correction applied to the TCR pairs. A later analysis estimated false discovery rates by permuting HLA or CMV assignments 20 times. In a later analysis, co-occurring TCRs were grouped using DBSCAN, with TCRdist sequence similarity added in when clustering inside HLA-allele-positive subsets. For co-occurrence clustering, repertoires with fewer than 30,000 or more than 120,000 public chains were excluded, along with four or five repertoires with anomalous nucleotide sharing. TCRdb took over this immuneACCESS table, retaining in-frame rearrangements with V and J assigned. Such tables are incomplete; in checked studies, under half of the missing clones stem from an unresolved V gene, and the remainder is unexplained. That table is the source of V, J and clone size, and D and trimming were worked out from the DNA. Across this sample there are around 180,000 clones, with around 80% seen only once. Clones ranked in the top ten supply approximately 0.73% of the sample.

The clonotype was recovered from a woman aged 40 to 50 in good health and CMV-seronegative. The chain is made from TRBV27 and TRBJ2-7; 11 central nucleotides agree with TRBD1. Sequencing was performed on PBMCs. Here is the DNA: TGTGCCAGCAGTTTGGAAGGGACAGGGGGCGAGCAGTACTTC. Its amino acids are CASSLEGTGGEQYF.